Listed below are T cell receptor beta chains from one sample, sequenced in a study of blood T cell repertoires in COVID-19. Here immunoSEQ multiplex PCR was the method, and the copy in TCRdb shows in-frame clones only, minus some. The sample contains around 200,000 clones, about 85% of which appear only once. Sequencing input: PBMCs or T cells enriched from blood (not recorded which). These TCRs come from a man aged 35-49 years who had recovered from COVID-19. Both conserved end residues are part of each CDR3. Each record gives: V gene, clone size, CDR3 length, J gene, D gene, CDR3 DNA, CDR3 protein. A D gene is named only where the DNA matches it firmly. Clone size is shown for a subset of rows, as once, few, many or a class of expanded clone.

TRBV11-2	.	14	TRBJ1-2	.	TGTGCCAGCAGCCCCGACAGTTACGACTATGGCTACACCTTC	CASSPDSYDYGYTF
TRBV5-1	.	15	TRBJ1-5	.	TGCGCCAGCAGCTTGGGTGACCGGGTGAATCAGCCCCAGCATTTT	CASSLGDRVNQPQHF
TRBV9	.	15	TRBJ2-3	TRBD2	TGTGCCAGCAGCGTTAGCGGGAGGAGGTCAGATACGCAGTATTTT	CASSVSGRRSDTQYF
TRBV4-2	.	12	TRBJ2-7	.	TGTGCCAGCAGCCAAGGGGAGGCCGAGCAGTACTTC	CASSQGEAEQYF
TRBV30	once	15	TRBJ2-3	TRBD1	TGTGCCTGGAGTCCAGGGGACAGGGACACAGATACGCAGTATTTT	CAWSPGDRDTDTQYF
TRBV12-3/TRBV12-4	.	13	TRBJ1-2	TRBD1	TGTGCCAGCAGTCCGGGACAGGGATATGGCTACACCTTC	CASSPGQGYGYTF
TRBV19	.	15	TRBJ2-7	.	TGTGCCAGTAGTACGACATACCATGATACCTACGAGCAGTACTTC	CASSTTYHDTYEQYF
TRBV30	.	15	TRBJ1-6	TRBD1	TGTGCCTGGAGAGCGGGACAGGGGATTAATTCACCCCTCCACTTT	CAWRAGQGINSPLHF
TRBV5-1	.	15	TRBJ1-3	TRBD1	TGCGCCAGCAGCCCGGGAGGACAGGGGGGAAACACCATATATTTT	CASSPGGQGGNTIYF
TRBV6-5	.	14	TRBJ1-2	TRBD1	TGTGCCAGCTGGAACCGGGACAGGGCCAATGGCTACACCTTC	CASWNRDRANGYTF
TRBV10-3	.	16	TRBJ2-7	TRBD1	TGTGCCACCACACAGGGGACTGGGACAGGAGGGCGCGAGCAGTACTTC	CATTQGTGTGGREQYF
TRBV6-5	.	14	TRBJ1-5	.	TGTGCCAGCAGTTTCGGAGGAAGCAATCAGCCCCAGCATTTT	CASSFGGSNQPQHF
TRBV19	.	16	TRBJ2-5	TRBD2	TGTGCCAGTAGTTTCGGACTAGCGGGAGGTGGGGAGACCCAGTACTTC	CASSFGLAGGGETQYF
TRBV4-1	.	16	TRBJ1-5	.	TGCGCCAGCAGCCAAGAGTCGACGCAGCGTAATCAGCCCCAGCATTTT	CASSQESTQRNQPQHF
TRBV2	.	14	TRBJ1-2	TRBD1	TGTGCCAGCATTATAACAGGGGGCGACCATGGCTACACCTTC	CASIITGGDHGYTF
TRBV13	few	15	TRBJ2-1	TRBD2	TGTGCCAGCAGCTCCCGGCTAGCGGAATACAATGAGCAGTTCTTC	CASSSRLAEYNEQFF
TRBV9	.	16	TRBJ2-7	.	TGTGCCAGCAGCGTTAATCAGCGGAGCTTTTCCTACGAGCAGTACTTC	CASSVNQRSFSYEQYF
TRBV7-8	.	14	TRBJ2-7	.	TGTGCCAGCAGCTTAGGCGGAACCACCCACGAGCAGTACTTC	CASSLGGTTHEQYF
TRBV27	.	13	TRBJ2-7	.	TGTGCCAGCAGTTTCAACAGAGCCTACGAGCAGTACTTC	CASSFNRAYEQYF
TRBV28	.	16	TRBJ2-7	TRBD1	TGTGCCAGCAGTTTTCGCCCCGGGACAGGGGGCTACGAGCAGTACTTC	CASSFRPGTGGYEQYF
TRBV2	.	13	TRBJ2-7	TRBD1	TGTGCCACCAGTAGACAGGGTCCGTACGAGCAGTACTTC	CATSRQGPYEQYF
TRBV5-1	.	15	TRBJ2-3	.	TGCGCCAGCAGCTTGAGGGGACTCCTCACAGATACGCAGTATTTT	CASSLRGLLTDTQYF
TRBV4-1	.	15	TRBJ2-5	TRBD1	TGCGCCAGCAGCCAATCGACAGGGTATCGGGAGACCCAGTACTTC	CASSQSTGYRETQYF
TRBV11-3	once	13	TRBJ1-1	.	TGTGCCAGCAGCTTAAACCTTGGGACAGAAGCTTTCTTT	CASSLNLGTEAFF
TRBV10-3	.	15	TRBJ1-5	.	TGTGCCATCAGTGACTCGGGGGGTAGCAATCAGCCCCAGCATTTT	CAISDSGGSNQPQHF
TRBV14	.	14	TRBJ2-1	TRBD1	TGTGCCAGCAGACGGGGACAGGGGGCTAATGAGCAGTTCTTC	CASRRGQGANEQFF
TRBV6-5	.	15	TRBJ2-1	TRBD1	TGTGCCAGCAGTTACTCTCAGGGGGCTGGCAATGAGCAGTTCTTC	CASSYSQGAGNEQFF
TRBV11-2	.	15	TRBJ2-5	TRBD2	TGTGCCAGCAGCTTAGAAGCTTGGGGGGGAGAGACCCAGTACTTC	CASSLEAWGGETQYF
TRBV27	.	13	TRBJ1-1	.	TGTGCCAGCAGTTTATCCCCTTCGACTGAAGCTTTCTTT	CASSLSPSTEAFF
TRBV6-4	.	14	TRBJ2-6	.	TGTGCCAGCAGTCCAGACTCTGGGGCCAACGTCCTGACTTTC	CASSPDSGANVLTF